This T cell receptor beta chain emerged from a study of cytomegalovirus exposure and HLA in healthy donors. About this clone itself: The antigen remains unidentified.

It was with 60 Vbeta and 13 Jbeta primers that the PCR ran. Assay used: immunoSEQ multiplex PCR; TCRdb lists only in-frame clones, some missing. The repertoire holds under 200,000 clones, with approximately 67% as singletons. The CDR3 contains 13 residues. Germline CDR1 reads MDHEN; CDR2 reads SYDVKM. J gave up 3 bases and V 6 bases, and 2 bases lay outside the gene matches. Overall study findings and caveats: In a later analysis, donors in an Asian-associated ancestry cluster reportedly had fewer N-insertions in productive TCRs than the cohort mean. Diagnosis of cytomegalovirus status made by the classifier reportedly showed high specificity and sensitivity. Later on, analysis showed that most CMV-associated TCR beta chains appeared to be HLA-restricted. Many donors carried some public TCRs, although rarity characterized most TCR sequences.

The sample taken for sequencing was PBMCs. The sequence was obtained from a man in his forties or fifties in good health and CMV-seronegative. The rearrangement uses TRBV28 and TRBJ2-7; 10 bases are shared with TRBD1. CDR3 sequence: CASSRDRGYEQYF. The CDR3 coding sequence is TGTGCCAGCAGCCGGGACAGGGGCTACGAGCAGTACTTC.